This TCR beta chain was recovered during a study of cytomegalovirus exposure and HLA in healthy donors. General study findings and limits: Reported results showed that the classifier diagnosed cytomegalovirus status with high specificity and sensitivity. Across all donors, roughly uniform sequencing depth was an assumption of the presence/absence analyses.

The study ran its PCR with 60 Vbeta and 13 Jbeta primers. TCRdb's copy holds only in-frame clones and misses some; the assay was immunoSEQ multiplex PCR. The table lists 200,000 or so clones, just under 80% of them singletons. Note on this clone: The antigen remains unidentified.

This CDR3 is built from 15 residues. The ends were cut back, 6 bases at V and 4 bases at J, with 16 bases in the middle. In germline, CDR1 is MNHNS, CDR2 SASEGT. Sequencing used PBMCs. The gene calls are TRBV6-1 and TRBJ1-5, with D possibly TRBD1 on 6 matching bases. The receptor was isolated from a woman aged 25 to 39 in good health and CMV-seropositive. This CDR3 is CASSLYRDTNQPQHF. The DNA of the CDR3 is TGTGCCAGCAGCCTTTACCGGGACACAAATCAGCCCCAGCATTTT.